Below, one T cell receptor beta chain is given with its context. This receptor's antigen is unknown. No per-base quality is available; no much larger clone lies one base away. The CDR3 regions of human TCRbeta chains were subjected to immunosequencing. In the source study's methods: Repertoire TCRs were checked for matches against a reference library of SARS-CoV-2-specific TCRs that had been generated using the MIRA antigen-specificity platform. Breadth was defined as the fraction of unique TCRs that were SARS-CoV-2-associated, and depth was defined as the fraction of total T cells that were SARS-CoV-2-associated. Using the MIRA data, each spike-specific TCR was mapped to the spike region that the TCR reacts to and placed in a CD4 or CD8 class. Log10-transformed breadth and depth values were compared by one-way ANOVA with Sidak's multiple comparisons tests. Held by TCRdb, this immuneACCESS table contains in-frame sequences only and omits some clones. Under half of the omission traces to an unresolved V gene where checked; the cause of the rest is unknown. V, J and clone size reflect that table, while D and trimming were determined from the DNA. This sample comprises 120,000 to 150,000 clones, roughly 88% of them detected only once. Just under 2% of the sample belongs to the ten largest clones.

The CDR3 runs 15 amino acids, cysteine and phenylalanine included. The read is trimmed to its CDR3 DNA, 45 bases read in frame from base 1. V is cut back by 2 bases and J by 5 bases, with 6 bases in the junction unmatched. Taken from the germline V gene (reference sequence), the CDR1 and CDR2 loops are MNHEY and SMNVEV. This sample is part of a study of T cell responses to AZD1222 COVID-19 vaccine (dated by TCRdb to the early 2020s). Regarding the study in general: TCR sequencing was performed for about 250 trial participants, of whom 207 were given two doses of AZD1222 and around 25 were given two doses of MenACWY control vaccine. Enrollment into the trials was organized by age into subgroups of 18-55, 56-69 and 70-plus years, and those subgroups contained about 160, 30 and 59 TCR-sequenced participants, respectively.

The time point label, read with the paper, signifies: about 28 days (+/-7) after the second vaccine dose. AZD1222 recipients given second doses at about 4 weeks or at about 12 weeks were pooled, since spike-specific TCR depth and breadth were not found to differ between the two schedules. Samples from vaccinated people were obtained from the UK trials COV001 and COV002, which included a single-blind randomized controlled phase 2/3 trial of AZD1222 (ChAdOx1 nCoV-19) in healthy adults. For TCRbeta chain sequencing, PBMC samples from trial participants were taken at day 0 and at day 28 after the second dose. The investigation overall reported the following: Reportedly, close to half of the unique spike-specific TCRs recognized epitopes lying outside the regions that are mutated in the B.1.351 and B.1.1.7 variants. Only five or six AZD1222 recipients were SARS-CoV-2 seropositive at baseline, limiting conclusions about previously exposed vaccinees. Because no day 14 peak-response samples were available, repertoires were characterized only after the peak T cell response. After two AZD1222 doses, spike-specific TCR breadth and depth were significantly higher than at day 0 and than in MenACWY recipients. Participants were mostly white British and included more females than males, and it was suggested by the authors that clonal diversity may have been underestimated. The whole spike protein was spanned by vaccine-associated CD4 TCRs, and dominant responses were seen in regions 160-218 and 743-854. The 56-69-year group was small, and its depth increase did not reach significance, likely because of low power.

The sequence derives from an adult who received the AZD1222 COVID-19 vaccine. The V gene is TRBV27 and the J gene is TRBJ1-5; 7 bases in the junction line up with TRBD1. This specimen was peripheral blood, taken 28 days after the second AZD1222 dose. The DNA sequence is given as TGTGCCAGCAGTTTAGCGGCAGGGGGGGATCAGCCCCAGCATTTT. Its protein is CASSLAAGGDQPQHF.